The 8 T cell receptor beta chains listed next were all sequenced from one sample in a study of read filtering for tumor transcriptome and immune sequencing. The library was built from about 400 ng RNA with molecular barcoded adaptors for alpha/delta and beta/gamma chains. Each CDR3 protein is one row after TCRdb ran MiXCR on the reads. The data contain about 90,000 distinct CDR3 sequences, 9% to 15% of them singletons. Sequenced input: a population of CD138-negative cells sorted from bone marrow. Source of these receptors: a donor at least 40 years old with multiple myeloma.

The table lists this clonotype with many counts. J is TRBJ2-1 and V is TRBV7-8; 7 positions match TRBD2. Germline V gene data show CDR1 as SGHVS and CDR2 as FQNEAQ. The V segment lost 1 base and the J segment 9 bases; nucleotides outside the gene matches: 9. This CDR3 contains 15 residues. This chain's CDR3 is CASSLVRLAASEQFF. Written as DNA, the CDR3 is TGTGCCAGCAGCTTAGTTAGGCTAGCGGCGAGTGAGCAGTTCTTC.

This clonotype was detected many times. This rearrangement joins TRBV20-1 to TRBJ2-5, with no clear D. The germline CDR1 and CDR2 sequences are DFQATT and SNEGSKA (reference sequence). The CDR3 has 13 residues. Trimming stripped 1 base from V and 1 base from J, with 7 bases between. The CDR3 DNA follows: TGCAGTGCTAGAGTTCGCACCCAAGAGACCCAGTACTTC. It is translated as CSARVRTQETQYF.

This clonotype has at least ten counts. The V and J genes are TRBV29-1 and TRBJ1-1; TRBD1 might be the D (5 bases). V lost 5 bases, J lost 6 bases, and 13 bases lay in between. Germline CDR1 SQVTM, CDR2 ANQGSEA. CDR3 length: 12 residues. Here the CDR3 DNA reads TGCAGCGTTTCCGCCAGGGCCTCTGAAGCTTTCTTT. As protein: CSVSARASEAFF.

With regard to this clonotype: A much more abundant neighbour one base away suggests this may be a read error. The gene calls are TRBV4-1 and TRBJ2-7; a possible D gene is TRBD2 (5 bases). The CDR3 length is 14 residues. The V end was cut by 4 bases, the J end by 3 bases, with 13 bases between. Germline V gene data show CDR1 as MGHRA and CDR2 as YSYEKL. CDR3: CASSPPGVLYEQYF. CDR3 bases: TGCGCCAGCAGCCCACCCGGGGTCCTCTACGAGCAGTACTTC.

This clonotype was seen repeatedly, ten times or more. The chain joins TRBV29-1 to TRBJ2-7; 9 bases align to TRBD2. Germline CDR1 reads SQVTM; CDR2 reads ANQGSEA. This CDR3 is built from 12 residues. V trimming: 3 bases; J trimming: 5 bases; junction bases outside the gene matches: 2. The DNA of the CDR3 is TGCAGCGTTGATGCGGGAGGGAACGAGCAGTACTTC. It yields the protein CSVDAGGNEQYF.

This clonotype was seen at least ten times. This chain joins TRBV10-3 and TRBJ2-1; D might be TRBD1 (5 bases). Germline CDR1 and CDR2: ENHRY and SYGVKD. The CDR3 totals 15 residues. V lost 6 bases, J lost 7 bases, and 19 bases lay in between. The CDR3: CAIRVTVGQRNEQFF. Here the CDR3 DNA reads TGTGCCATCAGGGTAACAGTGGGGCAGAGGAATGAGCAGTTCTTC.

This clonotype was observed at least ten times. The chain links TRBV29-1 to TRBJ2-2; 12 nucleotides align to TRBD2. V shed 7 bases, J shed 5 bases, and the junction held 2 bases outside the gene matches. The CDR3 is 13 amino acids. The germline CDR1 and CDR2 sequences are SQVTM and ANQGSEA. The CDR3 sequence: CSAGLAGTGELFF. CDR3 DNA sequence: TGCAGCGCCGGACTAGCGGGGACCGGGGAGCTGTTTTTT.

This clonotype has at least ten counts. CDR3 in DNA: TGTGCCAGCAGCTGGCAGTCGGCCTATGGCTACACCTTC. It encodes CASSWQSAYGYTF. V and J are TRBV7-2 and TRBJ1-2; D call uncertain. CDR3 size: 13 residues. Per the germline V gene, CDR1 is SGHTA and CDR2 is FQGNSA. V was clipped by 4 bases and J by 4 bases, with 10 bases between them. The whole variable domain, remainder taken from reference TRBV7-2 and TRBJ1-2, is GAGVSQSPSNKVTEKGKDVELRCDPISGHTALYWYRQSLGQGLEFLIYFQGNSAPDKSGLPSDRFSAERTGGSVSTLTIQRTQQEDSAVYLCASSWQSAYGYTFGSGTRLTVV.